This record concerns one TCR beta chain sequence. The record originates from a study of T cell changes during pregnancy in multiple sclerosis. Trimming left V 3 bases short and J 0 bases short, with 9 bases between. This CDR3 spans 15 amino acids. Germline V lookup: CDR1 SGHTA, CDR2 FQGNSA. The protocol was immunoSEQ multiplex PCR, while the TCRdb copy is restricted to in-frame clones and leaves out a portion. Altogether 25,000 to 35,000 clones are present, 80% to 90% being singletons, with the ten largest covering 6% to 8%. The origin of this receptor is a female donor with multiple sclerosis, enrolled in a pregnancy study. This specimen was CD8+ T cells from peripheral blood mononuclear cells, taken in the second trimester of pregnancy. The gene calls are TRBV7-2 and TRBJ2-1; TRBD2 might be the D (6 bases). CDR3 sequence reads: CASSFRDFSYNEQFF. The CDR3 DNA is TGTGCCAGCAGCTTCCGGGACTTCTCCTACAATGAGCAGTTCTTC.